These T cell receptor beta chains were read from a single sample in a study of prognosis after radiotherapy for stage I lung cancer. TCRdb recomputed calls from the multiplex PCR reads with MiXCR, one row per CDR3 protein. The sample holds 9,500 to 14,000 distinct CDR3 sequences, approximately 36% seen once. Specimen: PBMCs, collected before or after stereotactic body radiation therapy (not recorded which). All receptors derive from a donor aged 50 or older with non-small cell lung cancer. CDR3s include the opening cysteine and the closing phenylalanine or tryptophan. Each record gives: J gene, V gene, clone size, D gene, CDR3 DNA, CDR3 protein. The D gene is left open where the match is weak. Size values are once, few and many counts, or a class for expanded clones, and some rows have none.

J: TRBJ2-5; V: TRBV28; size: many; D: NA; DNA: TGTGCCAGCAGTTCGAGGGGGGTAGGCCAAGAGACCCAGTACTTC; CDR3: CASSSRGVGQETQYF
J: TRBJ1-6; V: TRBV6-4; size: medium-sized; D: NA; DNA: TGTGCCAGCAGTTACGACGTCCGGTGGCAGAAGAATTCACCCCTCCACTTT; CDR3: CASSYDVRWQKNSPLHF
J: TRBJ2-1; V: TRBV18; size: NA; D: TRBD2; DNA: TGTGCCAGCTCATCACCAGAACAAACTAGCGGGTACCACAATGAGCAGTTCTTC; CDR3: CASSSPEQTSGYHNEQFF
J: TRBJ2-2; V: TRBV28; size: NA; D: NA; DNA: TGTGCCAGCAGTCCCATGACAGGGAACACCGGGGAGCTGTTTTTT; CDR3: CASSPMTGNTGELFF
J: TRBJ2-7; V: TRBV2; size: medium-sized; D: NA; DNA: TGTGCCAGCAGTGAGACTGGCTACGAGCAGTACTTC; CDR3: CASSETGYEQYF
J: TRBJ2-1; V: TRBV27; size: medium-sized; D: TRBD2; DNA: TGTGCCAGCAGTCCGCGACTAGCGAGCGAGAGCTCCTACAATGAGCAGTTCTTC; CDR3: CASSPRLASESSYNEQFF
J: TRBJ1-2; V: TRBV6-1; size: many; D: NA; DNA: TGTGCCAGCGCGGGGGGCAGCGGAGTTCGCTACACCTTC; CDR3: CASAGGSGVRYTF
J: TRBJ1-3; V: TRBV6-1; size: many; D: NA; DNA: TGTGCCAGCAGTGTGGTTTTCTGGGGCGGTAACACCATATATTTT; CDR3: CASSVVFWGGNTIYF
J: TRBJ2-7; V: TRBV11-2; size: NA; D: NA; DNA: TGTGCCAGCAGGGGGCAGCCAGGGGCCTACGAGCAGTACTTC; CDR3: CASRGQPGAYEQYF
J: TRBJ2-4; V: TRBV7-9; size: many; D: TRBD2; DNA: TGTGCCAGCAGCTTAAAACTAGCGGGAGGACTCAAAAACATTCAGTACTTC; CDR3: CASSLKLAGGLKNIQYF
J: TRBJ2-7; V: TRBV12-3/TRBV12-4; size: NA; D: TRBD1; DNA: TGTGCCATTAACTACCCGACCGGGACAGGTTTGACCTACGAGCAGTACTTC; CDR3: CAINYPTGTGLTYEQYF
J: TRBJ2-7; V: TRBV28; size: NA; D: TRBD2; DNA: TGTGCCAGCAGTTTTGGTACTATCGGGAGGTACAACTCCTACGAGCAGTACTTC; CDR3: CASSFGTIGRYNSYEQYF
J: TRBJ1-2; V: TRBV6-1; size: many; D: TRBD1; DNA: TGTGCCAGCAGTACCCGGACAGGGCGTGTCTATGGCTACACCTTC; CDR3: CASSTRTGRVYGYTF
J: TRBJ2-3; V: TRBV20-1; size: NA; D: NA; DNA: TGCAGTGCTAGAGGGGGAGGCTACGTAGATACGCAGTATTTT; CDR3: CSARGGGYVDTQYF
J: TRBJ2-2; V: TRBV13; size: NA; D: NA; DNA: TGTGCCAGCAGCGTTACCGGGACATCAGGGGAGCTGTTTTTT; CDR3: CASSVTGTSGELFF
J: TRBJ2-3; V: TRBV19; size: NA; D: TRBD2; DNA: TGTGCAAGTAGTGTTCGACTAGCGGGGCCAGATACGCAGTATTTT; CDR3: CASSVRLAGPDTQYF
J: TRBJ2-3; V: TRBV11-3; size: medium-sized; D: NA; DNA: TGTGCCAGCACTCGGGACGGAAGCACAGATACGCAGTATTTT; CDR3: CASTRDGSTDTQYF
J: TRBJ1-2; V: TRBV6-2/TRBV6-3; size: many; D: NA; DNA: TGTGCCAGCAGTTACGGGGTTGGAATTACGGTGTATGGCTACACCTTC; CDR3: CASSYGVGITVYGYTF